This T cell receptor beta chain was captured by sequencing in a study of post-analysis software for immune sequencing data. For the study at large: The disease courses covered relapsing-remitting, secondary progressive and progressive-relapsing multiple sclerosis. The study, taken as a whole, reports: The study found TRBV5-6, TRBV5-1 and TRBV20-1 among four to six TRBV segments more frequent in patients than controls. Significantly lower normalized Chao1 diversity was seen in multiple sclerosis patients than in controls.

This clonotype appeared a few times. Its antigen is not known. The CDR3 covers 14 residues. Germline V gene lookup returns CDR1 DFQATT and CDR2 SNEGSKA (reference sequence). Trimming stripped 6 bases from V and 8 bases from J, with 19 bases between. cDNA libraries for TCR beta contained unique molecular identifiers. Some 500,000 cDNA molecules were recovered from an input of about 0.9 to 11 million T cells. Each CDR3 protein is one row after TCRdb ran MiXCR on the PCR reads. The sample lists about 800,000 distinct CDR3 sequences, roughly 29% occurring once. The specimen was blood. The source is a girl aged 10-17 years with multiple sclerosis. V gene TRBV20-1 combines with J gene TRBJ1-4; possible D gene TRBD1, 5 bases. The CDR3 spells CSAIAGEVYEKLFF. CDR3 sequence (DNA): TGCAGTGCCATTGCGGGGGAAGTGTACGAAAAACTGTTTTTT.